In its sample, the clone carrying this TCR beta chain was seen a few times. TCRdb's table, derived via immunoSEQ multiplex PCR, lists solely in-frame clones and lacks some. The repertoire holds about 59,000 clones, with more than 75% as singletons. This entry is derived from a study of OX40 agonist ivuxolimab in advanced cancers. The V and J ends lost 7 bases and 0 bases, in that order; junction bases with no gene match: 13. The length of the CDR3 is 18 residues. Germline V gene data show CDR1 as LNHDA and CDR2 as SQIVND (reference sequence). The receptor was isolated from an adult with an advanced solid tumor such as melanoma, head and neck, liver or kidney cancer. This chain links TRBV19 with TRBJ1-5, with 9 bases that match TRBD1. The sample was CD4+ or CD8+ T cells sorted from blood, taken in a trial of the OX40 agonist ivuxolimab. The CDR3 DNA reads TGTGCCAGTACCACAGGGACAGGGTCAGGGTATAGCAATCAGCCCCAGCATTTT. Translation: CASTTGTGSGYSNQPQHF.